These 17 T cell receptor beta chains were all obtained from the same sample, sequenced in a study of cytomegalovirus exposure and HLA in healthy donors (dated by TCRdb to the late 2010s). The method behind the library was the immunoSEQ multiplex PCR assay. For the multiplex PCR, a mixture combining 60 forward primers for TCR Vbeta segments and 13 reverse primers for TCR Jbeta segments was used. The table comes from immuneACCESS by way of TCRdb, which keeps in-frame sequences with V and J called. Part of the clones is missing from these tables; in studies checked, under half for an unresolved V gene and the rest for unknown reasons. The sample data list some 150,000 clones, and about four fifths of these were observed just once. The ten largest make up about 0.77% of the sample. The sequenced sample was PBMCs. These receptors came from a woman aged 18 to 35 in good health and CMV-seronegative.

The chain employs TRBV19 and TRBJ2-7; TRBD1 agrees at 7 bases. The germline CDR1 and CDR2 sequences are LNHDA and SQIVND (reference sequence). The CDR3 spans 14 residues. J gave up 3 bases and V 5 bases, and 7 bases lay outside the gene matches. The CDR3 region is CASSFRTGSYEQYF. The CDR3 bases are TGTGCCAGTAGTTTTAGGACAGGCAGCTACGAGCAGTACTTC. The full variable domain, its missing parts supplied by reference TRBV19 and TRBJ2-7, is DGGITQSPKYLFRKEGQNVTLSCEQNLNHDAMYWYRQDPGQGLRLIYYSQIVNDFQKGDIAEGYSVSREKKESFPLTVTSAQKNPTAFYLCASSFRTGSYEQYFGPGTRLTVT.

The V call is TRBV15, the J call TRBJ2-7, with TRBD2 matching 8 bases. Trimming removed 5 bases from V and 1 base from J; junction bases left unmatched: 1. The CDR3 has 13 amino acids. Per the germline V gene, CDR1 is LNHNV and CDR2 is YYDKDF (reference sequence). For the CDR3, the DNA is TGTGCCACCAGCCAGCGGGAGTCCTACGAGCAGTACTTC. It is translated as CATSQRESYEQYF.

The V and J genes are TRBV10-3 and TRBJ2-1; TRBD2 agrees at 8 bases. CDR3 length equals 16 residues. The germline gives CDR1 ENHRY, CDR2 SYGVKD. V lost 0 bases and J lost 4; bases outside the gene matches: 5. The CDR3 loop reads CAISESGIAGYNEQFF. The CDR3 region has the DNA TGTGCCATCAGTGAGTCGGGAATAGCGGGGTACAATGAGCAGTTCTTC.

The J gene is TRBJ2-1, the V gene TRBV27, with 7 bases lining up with TRBD2. V shed 5 bases, J shed 0 bases, and the junction held 4 bases outside the gene matches. CDR3 size: 15 residues. Germline lookup yields CDR1 MNHEY and CDR2 SMNVEV (reference sequence). CDR3 sequence: CASSPLADSYNEQFF. In DNA, the CDR3 is TGTGCCAGCAGTCCTCTAGCGGACTCCTACAATGAGCAGTTCTTC.

The chain uses TRBV6-1 and TRBJ1-2; D is unresolved. The V gene's germline CDR1 is MNHNS and CDR2 SASEGT. V lost 5 bases and J lost 4, with 11 bases in between. This CDR3 comprises 13 residues. Here the CDR3 DNA reads TGTGCCAGCAGTTTGCGGGGAAGCTATGGCTACACCTTC. The encoded protein is CASSLRGSYGYTF.

This clone was seen just once. The chain employs TRBV7-9 and TRBJ2-1; D is unclear. Trimming removed 1 base at V and 5 bases at J, with 9 bases between. Per the germline V gene, CDR1 is SEHNR and CDR2 is FQNEAQ (reference sequence). The CDR3 spans 14 residues. In DNA form, the CDR3 reads TGTGCCAGCAGCTTAGGGAGTCAGCACAATGAGCAGTTCTTC. This codes for CASSLGSQHNEQFF.

The chain has TRBV5-1 and TRBJ1-1; no firm D call. V gave up 0 bases and J gave up 1 base, with 10 bases separating them. There are 15 residues in the CDR3. CDR1 and CDR2 from the germline V gene are SGHRS and YFSETQ. DNA for the CDR3: TGCGCCAGCAGCTTGGATCCGGGGAAGAACACTGAAGCTTTCTTT. Protein sequence: CASSLDPGKNTEAFF.

The chain combines TRBV11-2 with TRBJ2-2; 10 bases align to TRBD2. Unmatched junction bases numbered 10, after V lost 1 base and J lost 8 bases. CDR3 length equals 17 residues. CDR1 and CDR2 from the germline V gene are SGHAT and FQNNGV. CDR3 amino acids: CASSLVLASGSSGELFF. CDR3 DNA: TGTGCCAGCAGCTTAGTTTTGGCTAGCGGGAGTTCAGGGGAGCTGTTTTTT.

The sample holds a few counts of this clone. The rearrangement links TRBV5-6 to TRBJ1-2; D uncertain. The CDR3 extends over 14 amino acids. CDR1 and CDR2 from the germline V gene are SGHDT and YYEEEE. Deletions cut 0 bases from V and 7 bases from J, with 13 bases between. CDR3 sequence: CASSLDSRVGGYTF. CDR3 nucleotides: TGTGCCAGCAGCTTGGATTCCCGGGTGGGTGGCTACACCTTC.

Regarding this clone: The junction departs from germline at one end; a sequencing error may be responsible. The chain has TRBV7-7 and TRBJ1-1; TRBD1 matches 10 bases. The CDR3 covers 19 residues. CDR1 is SSHAT and CDR2 is FNYEAQ in the germline V gene (reference sequence). The CDR3 DNA reads as TGTGCTAGCAGCTTAGAGGAAGGGACAGGGGATAGTGAGAACACTGAAGCTTTCTTT. It encodes CASSLEEGTGDSENTEAFF.

V gene TRBV21-1 combines with J gene TRBJ2-1; the D call TRBD1 from the table was never checked on the DNA. TRBV21-1 corresponds to a pseudogene. CDR3 length: 16 amino acids. CDR3 DNA: TGTGCCAGCAATGGGACAGGCTTCCTCTCCTACAATGAGCAGTTCTTC. Protein sequence: CASNGTGFLSYNEQFF.

This clone was recorded a few times. This chain joins TRBV19 and TRBJ2-2, with TRBD1 identical over 8 bases. The CDR3 is made up of 16 amino acids. V lost 5 bases, J lost 8 bases, and 13 bases stayed unmatched. Germline lookup yields CDR1 LNHDA and CDR2 SQIVND (reference sequence). CDR3 sequence (DNA): TGTGCCAGTAGTCCGCAGGGGGCTCGCCGTTTAGGGGAGCTGTTTTTT. Its protein is CASSPQGARRLGELFF.

This clone was seen only once. The chain couples TRBV2 to TRBJ1-1; 9 bases align to TRBD1. The ends lost 6 bases at V and 6 bases at J; junction bases unmatched: 14. There are 16 residues in the CDR3. CDR1 SNHLY and CDR2 FYNNEI come from the germline V gene. The CDR3 here is CASRLSRTGAGPEAFF. CDR3 bases: TGTGCCAGCAGACTAAGTAGGACAGGGGCGGGCCCTGAAGCTTTCTTT.

The chain links TRBV28 to TRBJ2-7; the match to TRBD1 covers 7 bases. Germline V gene sequence: CDR1 MDHEN, CDR2 SYDVKM. V lost 6 bases, J lost 3 bases, and 14 bases stayed unmatched. The CDR3 has 16 amino acids. The CDR3 here is CASSHAPDRVNYEQYF. The CDR3 DNA sequence: TGTGCCAGCAGCCATGCCCCCGACAGGGTCAACTACGAGCAGTACTTC.

V and J are TRBV28 and TRBJ2-6, with D possibly being TRBD1 (5 bases). The length of the CDR3 is 15 residues. V gave up 8 bases and J gave up 1 base, with 12 bases separating them. Germline CDR1 is MDHEN and CDR2 is SYDVKM. The CDR3 DNA is TGTGCCAGCGCCAGTCCAGGGTCTGGGGCCAACGTCCTGACTTTC. Translating it yields CASASPGSGANVLTF.

The V call is TRBV4-1, the J call TRBJ2-1, with D maybe TRBD2 (6 bases). V shed 1 base and J shed 0 bases, with 13 bases lying between them. The germline V gene encodes CDR1 MGHRA and CDR2 YSYEKL. This CDR3 spans 17 amino acids. CDR3 nucleotide sequence: TGCGCCAGCAGCCAAGGTAGACGGGGGAGCTCCTACAATGAGCAGTTCTTC. It yields the protein CASSQGRRGSSYNEQFF.

The CDR3 reads CASSPGSGSTDTQYF. DNA of the CDR3: TGTGCCAGCTCACCAGGTTCAGGGAGCACAGATACGCAGTATTTT. The chain employs TRBV18 and TRBJ2-3; D is possibly TRBD1 (5 bases). CDR3 length: 15 amino acids. Germline values: CDR1 KGHSH, CDR2 LQKENI. Between the trimmed V and J ends, which lost 2 bases and 0 bases, there was a span of 9 bases.